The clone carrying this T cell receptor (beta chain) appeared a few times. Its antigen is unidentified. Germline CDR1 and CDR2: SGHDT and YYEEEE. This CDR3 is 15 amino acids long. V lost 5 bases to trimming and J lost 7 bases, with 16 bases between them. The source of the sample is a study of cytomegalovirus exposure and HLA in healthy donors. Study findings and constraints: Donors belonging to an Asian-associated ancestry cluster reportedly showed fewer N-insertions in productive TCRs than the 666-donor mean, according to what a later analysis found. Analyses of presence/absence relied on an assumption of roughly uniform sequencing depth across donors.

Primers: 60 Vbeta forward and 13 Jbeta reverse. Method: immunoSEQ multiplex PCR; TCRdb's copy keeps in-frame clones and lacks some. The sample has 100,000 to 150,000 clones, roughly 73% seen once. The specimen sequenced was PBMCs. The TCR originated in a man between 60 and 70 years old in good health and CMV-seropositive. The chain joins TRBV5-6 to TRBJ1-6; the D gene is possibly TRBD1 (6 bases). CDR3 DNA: TGTGCCAGCAGAGGGAGGGGGGTAGCCAATTCACCCCTCCACTTT. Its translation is CASRGRGVANSPLHF.